This is a list of T cell receptor beta chains from one sample in a study of shared T cell receptors in the human thymus. Produced via immunoSEQ multiplex PCR; TCRdb's table is partial and in-frame only. Here the sample spans hundreds of thousands of clones, roughly 90% being singletons. These sequences were also reported in another study, on human thymus T cells.

The sequenced sample was thymocytes. The receptors here all came from a boy younger than two with a congenital heart defect. The CDR3 runs from the conserved cysteine through the conserved F or W. A D gene is named only where the DNA matches it firmly. Expanded clones are given a class, and other clones once, few, many or no size at all.

CDR3: CASSYAGTSGQKTDTQYF
D: TRBD2
size: -
length: 18
V: TRBV5-8

CDR3: CASSLGGEVQGTSGNTIYF
D: TRBD1
size: -
length: 19
V: TRBV5-6

CDR3: CASSRQGGPYEQYF
D: TRBD1
size: -
length: 14
V: TRBV5-6

CDR3: CAFQTATRFQPQHF
D: -
size: -
length: 14
V: TRBV27

CDR3: CASKDSLSNEKLFF
D: -
size: -
length: 14
V: TRBV2

CDR3: CASSLEGAQAFF
D: TRBD1
size: -
length: 12
V: TRBV5-1

CDR3: CASSMITTSGRYNEQFF
D: TRBD2
size: -
length: 17
V: TRBV19

CDR3: CASSYAGTASGGEQFF
D: -
size: -
length: 16
V: TRBV6-5

CDR3: CASSSPLNEQFF
D: -
size: -
length: 12
V: TRBV7-3

CDR3: CASSLGGLAGGPDDYEQFF
D: TRBD2
size: -
length: 19
V: TRBV2

CDR3: CASSLTSGRCPNPYEQYF
D: TRBD2
size: once
length: 18
V: TRBV5-1

CDR3: CASSQDRASLETQYF
D: -
size: -
length: 15
V: TRBV4-3

CDR3: CASKPTSGSPGDTQYF
D: TRBD2
size: -
length: 16
V: TRBV4-2

CDR3: CASSLRQDNTYEQYF
D: -
size: -
length: 15
V: TRBV11-3

CDR3: CASSFRPGTAYEQYF
D: TRBD1
size: -
length: 15
V: TRBV7-4

CDR3: CASSEVSLRGYTF
D: -
size: -
length: 13
V: TRBV6-1

CDR3: CASSITPGLAGFKGIGVDTQYF
D: TRBD2
size: -
length: 22
V: TRBV19

CDR3: CASSQEVDSALPYNEQFF
D: -
size: few
length: 18
V: TRBV4-3

CDR3: CASSIVGLLGRQETQYF
D: -
size: -
length: 17
V: TRBV19

CDR3: CASSFFDSSYNEQFF
D: -
size: -
length: 15
V: TRBV5-4

CDR3: CASSLGTVSYEQYF
D: TRBD1
size: -
length: 14
V: TRBV7-9

CDR3: CASSPPRVTPYEQYF
D: -
size: -
length: 15
V: TRBV7-8

CDR3: CASSQESMPGELFF
D: -
size: -
length: 14
V: TRBV14

CDR3: CASSLGVTSGSNEQFF
D: TRBD2
size: -
length: 16
V: TRBV5-4

CDR3: CASSLGLYNEQFF
D: -
size: -
length: 13
V: TRBV13

CDR3: CASSEAQQGSNTEAFF
D: -
size: once
length: 16
V: TRBV2

CDR3: CASNPGQLGWRETQYF
D: TRBD1
size: -
length: 16
V: TRBV28

CDR3: CASSPGTNTGELFF
D: -
size: -
length: 14
V: TRBV7-3

CDR3: CASSPALTSGKDTQYF
D: TRBD2
size: -
length: 16
V: TRBV5-1

CDR3: CASSATGGNNRPQHF
D: TRBD1
size: -
length: 15
V: TRBV18

CDR3: CASSYPRLGGPLREQYF
D: TRBD1
size: -
length: 17
V: TRBV11-3

CDR3: CASSRDRITDTQYF
D: TRBD1
size: -
length: 14
V: TRBV11-3

CDR3: CASSFSGQGGNNNQPQHF
D: -
size: -
length: 18
V: TRBV27

CDR3: CSAACSAGLGTGELFF
D: -
size: -
length: 16
V: TRBV29-1

CDR3: CASRGVNRATEAFF
D: -
size: -
length: 14
V: TRBV2

CDR3: CASSLVGPGQGLEQYF
D: TRBD1
size: -
length: 16
V: TRBV7-6

CDR3: CASSLVPLGIRTSGKSYEQYF
D: TRBD2
size: -
length: 21
V: TRBV7-6

CDR3: CASSPGRQGCRNQPQHF
D: TRBD1
size: -
length: 17
V: TRBV23-1

CDR3: CASSMREKDTQYF
D: TRBD2
size: -
length: 13
V: TRBV19

CDR3: CASSPSFSKNIQYF
D: -
size: -
length: 14
V: TRBV5-4

CDR3: CASSLWEGESEQFF
D: TRBD2
size: -
length: 14
V: TRBV18

CDR3: CASFGTSGAYEQYF
D: TRBD2
size: -
length: 14
V: TRBV6-1

CDR3: CASSQEEETGAGYTF
D: TRBD1
size: -
length: 15
V: TRBV4-1

CDR3: CAILTGGGTGELFF
D: TRBD1
size: -
length: 14
V: TRBV7-2

CDR3: CASSWDGRVDTQYF
D: -
size: -
length: 14
V: TRBV28

CDR3: CASSYSAGQPSYEQYF
D: -
size: -
length: 16
V: TRBV6-6

CDR3: CASSLSGQGGKTQYF
D: TRBD1
size: -
length: 15
V: TRBV7-9

CDR3: CARPPGQGARGANVLTF
D: TRBD1
size: -
length: 17
V: TRBV27

CDR3: CASSPTGFGNTIYF
D: TRBD1
size: once
length: 14
V: TRBV5-1

CDR3: CASDYPGEGYGYTF
D: -
size: -
length: 14
V: TRBV2

CDR3: CASSGTQNTEAFF
D: -
size: -
length: 13
V: TRBV5-1

CDR3: CASSLWTGKDTQYF
D: TRBD1
size: -
length: 14
V: TRBV5-6

CDR3: CASTEGAGGANEQFF
D: TRBD2
size: -
length: 15
V: TRBV10-3